A selection of T cell receptor beta chains follows, all from one sample in a study of cytomegalovirus exposure and HLA in healthy donors. This table comes from immunoSEQ multiplex PCR, and its TCRdb copy is limited to in-frame clones, with some not included. The sample lists 130,000 or so clones, about 83% occurring once. The specimen sequenced was PBMCs. These receptors originate from a young man in good health and CMV-seronegative. Each CDR3 is given with its conserved first and last residue. A D gene is named only where the DNA matches it firmly.

D gene | J gene | V gene | CDR3 protein
TRBD1 | TRBJ1-1 | TRBV10-3 | CAISESAGGNTEAFF
- | TRBJ2-3 | TRBV5-4 | CASSSSGTGPTDTQYF
TRBD1 | TRBJ2-7 | TRBV6-5 | CATSPGQGPYEQYF
- | TRBJ1-3 | TRBV6-5 | CASTLTVSGNTIYF
TRBD1 | TRBJ1-2 | TRBV11-2 | CASSRRDRIRPSNYGYTF
- | TRBJ2-1 | TRBV5-1 | CASSMEAWGARYNEQFF
TRBD2 | TRBJ2-1 | TRBV6-5 | CASSYSGTSGGADQFF
TRBD1 | TRBJ2-7 | TRBV9 | CASSVGQGTYEQYF
TRBD1 | TRBJ2-1 | TRBV11-1 | CASSLVDRGLNEQFF
TRBD2 | TRBJ2-3 | TRBV10-3 | CAISESVAGPDTQYF
- | TRBJ1-1 | TRBV19 | CASSIDLMAGENTEAFF
- | TRBJ2-7 | TRBV6-5 | CASSYSVAESSYEQYF
- | TRBJ2-7 | TRBV16 | CASSLLGSSYEQYF
- | TRBJ2-7 | TRBV11-3 | CASSEQFSYEQYF
TRBD1 | TRBJ1-5 | TRBV29-1 | CSVGQGLDQPQHF
- | TRBJ1-5 | TRBV29-1 | CSARGPDQPQHF
- | TRBJ1-6 | TRBV2 | CASSGLDNSPLHF
- | TRBJ1-6 | TRBV9 | CASSSHQTGTPDSPLHF
- | TRBJ2-1 | TRBV13 | CASSLMQGTDEQFF
TRBD1 | TRBJ2-6 | TRBV27 | CASSLLGQGSGANVLTF
- | TRBJ2-6 | TRBV19 | CASRARGSGANVLTF
- | TRBJ1-2 | TRBV6-1 | CASSHRDWTLYGYTF